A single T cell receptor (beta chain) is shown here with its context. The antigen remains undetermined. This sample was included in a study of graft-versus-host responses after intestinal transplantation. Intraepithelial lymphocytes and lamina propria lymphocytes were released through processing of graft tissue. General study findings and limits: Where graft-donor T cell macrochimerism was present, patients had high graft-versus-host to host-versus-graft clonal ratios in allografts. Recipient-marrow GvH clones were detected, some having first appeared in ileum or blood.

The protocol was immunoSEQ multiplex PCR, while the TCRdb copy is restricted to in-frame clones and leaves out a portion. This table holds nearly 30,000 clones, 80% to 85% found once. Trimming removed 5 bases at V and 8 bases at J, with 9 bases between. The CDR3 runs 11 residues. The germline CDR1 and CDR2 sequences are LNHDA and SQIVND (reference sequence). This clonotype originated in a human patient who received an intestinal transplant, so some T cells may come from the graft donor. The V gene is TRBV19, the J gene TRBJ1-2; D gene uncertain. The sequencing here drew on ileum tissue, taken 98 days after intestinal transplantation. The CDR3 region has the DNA TGTGCCAGTAGTGGTGAACGGGGCTACACCTTC. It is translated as CASSGERGYTF.